The T cell receptor beta chain under discussion was sequenced for a study of PD-1 blockade in classical Hodgkin lymphoma. Sequencing was performed with immunoSEQ multiplex PCR; in TCRdb, only in-frame clones are kept and a portion is missing. The sample contains around 7,000 clones, over 70% of which appear only once. General study findings and limits: Still unresolved is the cause of the repertoire differences, which may be disease activity or prior therapy. Relapsed/refractory patients reportedly had lower baseline diversity than newly diagnosed patients.

Germline CDR1 MGHDK, CDR2 SYGVNS. CDR3 length: 15 residues. Trimming removed 5 bases from V and 5 bases from J; junction bases left unmatched: 6. Indicated time point: newly diagnosed, previously untreated cHL patient sample. Remarks on this clone: Its antigen remains unknown.

This clonotype originated in a human donor with classical Hodgkin lymphoma. The sample taken for sequencing was peripheral blood mononuclear cells (PBMCs). The rearrangement links TRBV25-1 to TRBJ2-5; 12 bases align to TRBD2. The CDR3 DNA reads as TGTGCCAGCAGTACCGGGACTAGCGGGTTGGAGACCCAGTACTTC. It is translated as CASSTGTSGLETQYF.